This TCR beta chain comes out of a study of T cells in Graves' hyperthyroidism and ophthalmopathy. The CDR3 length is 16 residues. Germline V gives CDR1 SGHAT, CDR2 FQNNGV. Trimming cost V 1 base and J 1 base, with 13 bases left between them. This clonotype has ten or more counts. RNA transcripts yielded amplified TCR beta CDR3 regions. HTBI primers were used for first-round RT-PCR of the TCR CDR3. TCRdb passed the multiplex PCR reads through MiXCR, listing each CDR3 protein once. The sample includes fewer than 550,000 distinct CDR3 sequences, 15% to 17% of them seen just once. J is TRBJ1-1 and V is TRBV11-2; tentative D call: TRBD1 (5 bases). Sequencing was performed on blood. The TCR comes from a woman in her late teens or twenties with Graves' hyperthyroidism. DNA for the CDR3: TGTGCCAGCAGCTTAGGATACCCAGGGAAGAACACTGAAGCTTTCTTT. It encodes CASSLGYPGKNTEAFF.